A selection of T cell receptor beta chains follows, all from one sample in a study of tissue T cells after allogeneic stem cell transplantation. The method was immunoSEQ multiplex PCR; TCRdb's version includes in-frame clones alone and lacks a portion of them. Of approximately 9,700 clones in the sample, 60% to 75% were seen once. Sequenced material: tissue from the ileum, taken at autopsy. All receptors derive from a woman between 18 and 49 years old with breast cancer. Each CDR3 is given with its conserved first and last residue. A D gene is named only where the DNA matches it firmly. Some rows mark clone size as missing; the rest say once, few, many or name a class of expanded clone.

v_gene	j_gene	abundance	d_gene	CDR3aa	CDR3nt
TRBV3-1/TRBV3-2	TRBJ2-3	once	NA	CASSRHGLFTDTQYF	TGTGCCAGCAGCCGGCATGGATTGTTCACAGATACGCAGTATTTT
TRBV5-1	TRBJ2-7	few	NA	CASSLSRGDEQYF	TGCGCCAGCAGCTTGAGCAGGGGGGACGAGCAGTACTTC
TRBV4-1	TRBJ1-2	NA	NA	CASSQDHHGTKNYGYTF	TGCGCCAGCAGCCAAGATCATCACGGGACCAAGAACTATGGCTACACCTTC
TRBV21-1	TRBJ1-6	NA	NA	CASSNVLGTGDSPLHF	TGTGCCAGCAGCAACGTCCTCGGGACAGGGGATTCACCCCTCCACTTT
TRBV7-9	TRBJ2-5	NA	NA	CASLLGVGNQETQYF	TGTGCCAGCCTTCTGGGTGTCGGAAACCAAGAGACCCAGTACTTC
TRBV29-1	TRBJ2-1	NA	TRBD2	CSVGGGSRSYNEQFF	TGCAGCGTGGGAGGCGGGAGTAGGTCCTACAATGAGCAGTTCTTC
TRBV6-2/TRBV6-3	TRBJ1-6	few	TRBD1	CASSPETGGQSPLHF	TGTGCCAGCAGTCCCGAGACAGGGGGCCAATCACCCCTCCACTTT
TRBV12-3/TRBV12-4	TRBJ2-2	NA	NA	CASSLRGFGELFF	TGTGCCAGCAGTTTACGGGGGTTCGGGGAGCTGTTTTTT
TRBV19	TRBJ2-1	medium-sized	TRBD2	CASSISSGSNNEQFF	TGTGCCAGTAGTATATCTAGCGGGTCGAACAATGAGCAGTTCTTC
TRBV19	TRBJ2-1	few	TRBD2	CASSSASSGGNNEQFF	TGTGCCAGTAGCAGCGCCTCTAGCGGGGGGAACAATGAGCAGTTCTTC
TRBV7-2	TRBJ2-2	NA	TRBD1	CASSWDRGTGELFF	TGTGCCAGCAGCTGGGACAGGGGAACCGGGGAGCTGTTTTTT
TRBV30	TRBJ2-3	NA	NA	CAWRGGPSTDTQYF	TGTGCCTGGAGAGGGGGTCCTAGCACAGATACGCAGTATTTT
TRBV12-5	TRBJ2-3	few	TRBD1	CASGLRTGDGTDTQYF	TGTGCTAGTGGTTTGCGGACAGGGGACGGGACAGATACGCAGTATTTT
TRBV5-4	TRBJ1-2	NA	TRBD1	CASSRGVQGEDGYTF	TGTGCCAGCAGCCGAGGAGTGCAGGGGGAAGATGGCTACACCTTC
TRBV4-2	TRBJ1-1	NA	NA	CASTGPTEAFF	TGTGCCAGCACCGGACCCACTGAAGCTTTCTTT
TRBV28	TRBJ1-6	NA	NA	CASSLFRNSPLHF	TGTGCCAGCAGTTTATTTCGGAATTCACCCCTCCACTTT
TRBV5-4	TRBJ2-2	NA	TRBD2	CASSSERGGNTGELFF	TGTGCCAGCAGCTCTGAGCGGGGGGGGAACACCGGGGAGCTGTTTTTT
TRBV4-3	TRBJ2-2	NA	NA	CASSQVTANTGELFF	TGCGCCAGCAGCCAAGTCACAGCGAACACCGGGGAGCTGTTTTTT
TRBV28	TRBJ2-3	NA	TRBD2	CASSFPSGSTDTQYF	TGTGCCAGCAGTTTCCCTAGCGGGAGCACAGATACGCAGTATTTT
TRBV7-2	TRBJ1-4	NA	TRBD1	CASSRDRINEKLFF	TGTGCCAGCAGCCGGGACAGAATTAATGAAAAACTGTTTTTT
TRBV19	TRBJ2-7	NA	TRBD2	CASSLRLAGEQYF	TGTGCCAGTAGTCTTCGACTAGCTGGCGAGCAGTACTTC
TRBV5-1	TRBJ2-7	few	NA	CASRPESYEQYF	TGCGCCAGCAGACCGGAATCCTACGAGCAGTACTTC
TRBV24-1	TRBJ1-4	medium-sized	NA	CATSDTGSVDEKLFF	TGTGCCACCAGTGATACGGGGTCGGTGGATGAAAAACTGTTTTTT
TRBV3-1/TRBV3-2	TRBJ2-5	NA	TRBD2	CASSPGPGLADQETQYF	TGTGCCAGCAGCCCTGGTCCCGGACTAGCGGACCAAGAGACCCAGTACTTC
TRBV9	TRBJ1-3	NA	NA	CASSVEISGNTIYF	TGTGCCAGCAGCGTAGAGATCTCTGGAAACACCATATATTTT
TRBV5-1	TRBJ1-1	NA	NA	CASSLWEGTNTEAFF	TGCGCCAGCAGCTTATGGGAGGGAACGAACACTGAAGCTTTCTTT
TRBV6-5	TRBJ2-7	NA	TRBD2	CASSSPGTSGVEQYF	TGTGCCAGCAGTTCCCCAGGGACTAGCGGGGTCGAGCAGTACTTC
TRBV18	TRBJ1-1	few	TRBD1	CASSPTARGAAFF	TGTGCCAGCTCACCCACCGCCAGGGGGGCAGCTTTCTTT
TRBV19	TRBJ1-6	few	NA	CASSTQVFSYNSPLHF	TGTGCCAGTAGTACCCAGGTTTTCTCCTATAATTCACCCCTCCACTTT
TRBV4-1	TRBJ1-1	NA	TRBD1	CASSLSYRGRNTEAFF	TGCGCCAGCAGCCTCTCCTACAGGGGCCGGAACACTGAAGCTTTCTTT
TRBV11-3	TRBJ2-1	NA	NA	CASSLDRDSYNEQFF	TGTGCCAGCAGCCTCGACCGGGACTCTTACAATGAGCAGTTCTTC
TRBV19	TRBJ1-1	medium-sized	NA	CASSPHGGTEAFF	TGTGCCAGTAGTCCCCACGGTGGTACTGAAGCTTTCTTT
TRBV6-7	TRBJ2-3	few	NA	CASSCPVSWYTDTQYF	TGTGCCAGCAGTTGCCCTGTCTCGTGGTACACAGATACGCAGTATTTT